Shown below are 30 T cell receptor beta chains from a single sample sequenced in a study of blood T cell repertoires in COVID-19. Clones were read by immunoSEQ multiplex PCR, and TCRdb kept only the in-frame ones, dropping some. The repertoire holds 65,000 to 85,000 clones, about 79% seen once, with 15% to 20% in the top ten. Sequencing was done on a sample of peripheral blood. The receptors here all came from a human donor in a cohort sampled during active COVID-19.

V and J are TRBV5-1 and TRBJ1-1, with TRBD1 matching 10 bases. Trimming at V came to 4 bases and at J to 5 bases, leaving 11 bases not matched to a gene. The V gene's germline CDR1 is SGHRS and CDR2 YFSETQ. This CDR3 region has 16 residues. CDR3 coding DNA: TGCGCCAGCAGCCCAGGACAGGGGGAATGGGGGACTGAAGCTTTCTTT. Protein sequence: CASSPGQGEWGTEAFF.

The chain couples TRBV28 to TRBJ2-7; D gene unclear. Trimming removed 5 bases at V and 4 bases at J, with 9 bases between. This CDR3 contains 12 residues. CDR1 and CDR2 (germline): MDHEN, SYDVKM. Written as DNA, the CDR3 is TGTGCCAGCAGTCATAACAGTTACGAGCAGTACTTC. Translating gives CASSHNSYEQYF.

This chain uses TRBV9 with TRBJ2-6; 9 bases agree with TRBD1. The CDR3 extends over 17 amino acids. Germline-derived CDR1 and CDR2 are SGDLS and YYNGEE. V lost 0 bases to trimming and J lost 4 bases; unmatched junction nucleotides: 5. DNA for the CDR3: TGTGCCAGCAGCGTAGAGGACAGGGGAGACGGGGCCAACGTCCTGACTTTC. Translating gives CASSVEDRGDGANVLTF.

The CDR3 DNA sequence: TGTGCCACCAGTGACCGGACAGCTGGGGCCAACGTCCTGACTTTC. Amino acid sequence: CATSDRTAGANVLTF. The gene calls are TRBV24-1 and TRBJ2-6; TRBD1 is a possible D gene (6 bases). The germline CDR1 and CDR2 sequences are KGHDR and SFDVKD. Trimming removed 4 bases from V and 2 bases from J, with 8 bases in between. The CDR3 runs 15 residues.

This clone has just a few counts. The V gene is TRBV3-1 (or the pseudogene TRBV3-2), the J gene TRBJ2-2, with 7 bases matching TRBD2. The length of the CDR3 is 15 residues. CDR1 LGHDT and CDR2 YNNKEL come from the germline V gene (reference sequence). V shed 6 bases and J 0 bases; nucleotides not matched to a gene: 4. DNA for the CDR3: TGTGCCAGCAGTACCGGGAGGACGAACACCGGGGAGCTGTTTTTT. Translation: CASSTGRTNTGELFF.

This clone has just a few counts. The gene calls are TRBV4-1 and TRBJ2-5; tentative D call: TRBD2 (5 bases). The CDR3 sequence is 14 residues long. The germline CDR1 and CDR2 sequences are MGHRA and YSYEKL. V was clipped by 2 bases and J by 4 bases, with 11 bases between them. CDR3 DNA: TGCGCCAGCAGCCAATTAAGCGGAACAGAGACCCAGTACTTC. Translating it yields CASSQLSGTETQYF.

The rearrangement links TRBV6-5 to TRBJ2-1; 10 nucleotides match TRBD1. The CDR3 runs 15 residues. The V segment lost 7 bases and the J segment 4 bases; nucleotides outside the gene matches: 7. CDR1 MNHEY and CDR2 SVGAGI come from the germline V gene. The CDR3 is CASNTGTGDYNEQFF. DNA for the CDR3: TGTGCCAGCAACACCGGGACAGGGGATTACAATGAGCAGTTCTTC.

The chain couples TRBV12-3 or TRBV12-4 to TRBJ2-1, with D perhaps matching TRBD2 (6 bases). This CDR3 spans 12 amino acids. V lost 6 bases and J 8 bases, leaving 11 bases between the germline ends. CDR3 sequence: CASRGGRDEQFF. For the CDR3, the DNA is TGTGCCAGCAGGGGAGGAAGGGATGAGCAGTTCTTC.

Relative to its sample, this clone is medium-sized. V and J are TRBV27 and TRBJ2-1, with 9 bases fitting TRBD2. The CDR3 is 16 residues long. Germline lookup yields CDR1 MNHEY and CDR2 SMNVEV (reference sequence). V trimming: 5 bases; J trimming: 5 bases; junction bases outside the gene matches: 10. The CDR3 coding sequence is TGTGCCAGCAGTCCCACCCGGCTAGCGGGAAACAATGAGCAGTTCTTC. The encoded protein is CASSPTRLAGNNEQFF.

The rearrangement uses TRBV4-1 and TRBJ2-6; D is perhaps TRBD1 (6 bases). This CDR3 comprises 17 residues. V lost 2 bases, J lost 0 bases, and 11 bases lay in between. CDR1 and CDR2 from the germline V gene are MGHRA and YSYEKL. The CDR3 spells CASSQPQGSSGANVLTF. The CDR3 bases are TGCGCCAGCAGCCAACCACAGGGATCCTCTGGGGCCAACGTCCTGACTTTC.

This clone was observed a handful of times. The V call is TRBV5-4, the J call TRBJ1-1; 10 bases match TRBD1. The CDR3 totals 15 residues. Germline lookup yields CDR1 SGHNT and CDR2 YYREEE (reference sequence). The junction had 8 bases not matched to a gene; V was cut back by 4 bases and J by 5 bases. The CDR3 loop reads CASSPDRGRNTEAFF. In DNA, the CDR3 is TGTGCCAGCAGCCCGGACAGGGGGAGGAATACTGAAGCTTTCTTT.

The chain uses TRBV23-1 and TRBJ1-1; 7 bases align to TRBD1. TRBV23-1 counts as an open reading frame of uncertain function. The CDR3 consists of 14 residues. Losses at the gene ends were 3 bases for V and 4 bases for J; bases not matched to a gene: 5. This CDR3 reads CASSHGQVSTEAFF. The CDR3 DNA follows: TGCGCCAGCAGTCACGGACAGGTCAGCACTGAAGCTTTCTTT.

This chain links TRBV18 with TRBJ2-2; D remains ambiguous. Germline CDR1 KGHSH, CDR2 LQKENI. V gave up 3 bases and J gave up 1 base, with 6 bases separating them. The CDR3 consists of 14 residues. The CDR3 sequence: CASSPPQNTGELFF. CDR3 DNA: TGTGCCAGCTCACCCCCCCAGAACACCGGGGAGCTGTTTTTT. Variable domain in full (rest from reference TRBV18 and TRBJ2-2): NAGVMQNPRHLVRRRGQEARLRCSPMKGHSHVYWYRQLPEEGLKFMVYLQKENIIDESGMPKERFSAEFPKEGPSILRIQQVVRGDSAAYFCASSPPQNTGELFFGEGSRLTVL.

The chain links TRBV20-1 to TRBJ2-7; 7 nucleotides align to TRBD2. This CDR3 has 11 residues. Trimming took 6 bases from V and 6 from J; bases not matched to a gene: 5. Germline lookup yields CDR1 DFQATT and CDR2 SNEGSKA (reference sequence). The CDR3 here is CSAGLVGEQYF. CDR3 sequence (DNA): TGCAGTGCCGGACTAGTTGGCGAGCAGTACTTC.

The count of this clone is one. This chain joins TRBV6-5 and TRBJ1-2; D is possibly TRBD1 (6 bases). The CDR3 consists of 14 residues. V gave up 4 bases and J gave up 9 bases, with 18 bases separating them. Looked up from germline, CDR1 is MNHEY and CDR2 is SVGAGI. The CDR3 loop is CASSFGGGRVSYTF. The CDR3 coding sequence is TGTGCCAGCAGTTTCGGGGGGGGCAGGGTCAGCTACACCTTC.

This clone was detected ten times or more. The V and J genes are TRBV3-1 (or the pseudogene TRBV3-2) and TRBJ1-1; 11 bases are a match to TRBD1. The CDR3 length is 15 residues. V dropped 4 bases and J dropped 4; count of bases not matched to a gene: 5. CDR1 and CDR2 from the germline V gene are LGHDT and YNNKEL (reference sequence). CDR3: CASSPPGTGGTEAFF. The CDR3 bases are TGTGCCAGCAGCCCCCCCGGGACAGGGGGCACTGAAGCTTTCTTT.

The rearrangement uses TRBV19 and TRBJ2-5; no clear D gene. The CDR3 extends over 14 amino acids. Germline CDR1 is LNHDA and CDR2 is SQIVND (reference sequence). V was shortened by 3 bases and J by 2 bases, with 10 bases between the two germline ends. CDR3 sequence (DNA): TGTGCCAGTAGTATCGGAACAGTACAAGAGACCCAGTACTTC. Translated, it gives CASSIGTVQETQYF.

This chain uses TRBV2 with TRBJ2-2; 8 bases map to TRBD2. With 7 bases clipped from V and 4 bases from J, the junction kept 5 bases outside the gene matches. CDR3 length: 14 residues. Germline V lookup: CDR1 SNHLY, CDR2 FYNNEI. CDR3 in DNA: TGTGCCAGCATCCAGCGGGAGAGCACCGGGGAGCTGTTTTTT. This sequence encodes CASIQRESTGELFF.

The rearrangement joins TRBV19 to TRBJ1-2; 7 bases line up with TRBD1. CDR3 size: 14 residues. The J segment lost 4 bases and the V segment lost 8 bases, leaving 10 bases of the junction unmatched. Germline V gives CDR1 LNHDA, CDR2 SQIVND (reference sequence). CDR3 sequence (DNA): TGTGCCAGTGGGGACAGCCAAGATCTCTATGGCTACACCTTC. Protein product: CASGDSQDLYGYTF.

This chain joins TRBV7-9 and TRBJ2-1, with a possible D match to TRBD2 (5 bases). Germline lookup yields CDR1 SEHNR and CDR2 FQNEAQ (reference sequence). Trimming left V 1 base short and J 7 bases short, with 17 bases between. The CDR3 totals 16 residues. CDR3 residues: CASSLEGVIRGNEQFF. In nucleotides, the CDR3 is TGTGCCAGCAGCTTAGAGGGAGTCATCCGCGGGAATGAGCAGTTCTTC.

V is TRBV4-1 and J is TRBJ2-7; 7 positions agree with TRBD2. This CDR3 comprises 16 residues. Germline assignment: CDR1 MGHRA and CDR2 YSYEKL. Trimming took 0 bases from V and 2 from J; bases not matched to a gene: 7. CDR3 bases: TGCGCCAGCAGCCAAGATCCGGGGGGTAATGCCTACGAGCAGTACTTC. This codes for CASSQDPGGNAYEQYF.

The J gene is TRBJ1-1, the V gene TRBV28; no firm D call. V shed 2 bases and J shed 0 bases, with 4 bases lying between them. Germline CDR1 and CDR2: MDHEN and SYDVKM. The CDR3 has 13 amino acids. In DNA form, the CDR3 reads TGTGCCAGCAGTTTAGGAGTGAACACTGAAGCTTTCTTT. Amino acids: CASSLGVNTEAFF.

V and J are TRBV23-1 and TRBJ2-7; D unresolved. TRBV23-1 is noted as an ORF with a role that remains uncertain. The ends were cut back, 3 bases at V and 2 bases at J, with 5 bases in the middle. CDR3 length equals 12 residues. This CDR3 is CASSHGAYEQYF. The CDR3 DNA follows: TGCGCCAGCAGTCACGGAGCCTACGAGCAGTACTTC.

CDR3 DNA: TGTGCCAGTAGTATAACAAGCAGGGGGTACCTATACAATGAGCAGTTCTTC. This translates into CASSITSRGYLYNEQFF. The chain joins TRBV19 to TRBJ2-1; 7 bases map to TRBD1. J lost 4 bases, V lost 2 bases, and 11 bases had no gene match. CDR3 length: 17 amino acids. CDR1 is LNHDA and CDR2 is SQIVND in the germline V gene (reference sequence).

The rearrangement joins TRBV9 to TRBJ2-3; TRBD2 aligns across 10 bases. This CDR3 spans 17 amino acids. Germline lookup yields CDR1 SGDLS and CDR2 YYNGEE. The trim removed 4 bases at V and 4 bases at J, leaving 12 bases unmatched. The CDR3 DNA reads as TGTGCCAGCAGCTCTCCAGTAGCGGGGGGCCGGGCAGATACGCAGTATTTT. This translates into CASSSPVAGGRADTQYF.

This chain links TRBV23-1 with TRBJ2-1; 10 bases fit TRBD2. TRBV23-1 is an ORF, with its function uncertain. The CDR3 is 14 residues long. The V and J ends lost 9 bases and 5 bases, in that order; junction bases with no gene match: 7. CDR3 residues: CARITSGVDNEQFF. In DNA, the CDR3 is TGCGCCAGGATAACTAGCGGGGTAGACAATGAGCAGTTCTTC.

The chain recombines TRBV5-1 with TRBJ2-5; TRBD1 matches at 7 bases. This CDR3 comprises 12 residues. V trimming: 7 bases; J trimming: 4 bases; junction bases outside the gene matches: 4. Germline lookup yields CDR1 SGHRS and CDR2 YFSETQ. The CDR3 protein is CASQGEGETQYF. In DNA, the CDR3 is TGCGCCAGCCAGGGGGAAGGAGAGACCCAGTACTTC. Combining the CDR3 with reference TRBV5-1 and TRBJ2-5 gives the whole variable domain KAGVTQTPRYLIKTRGQQVTLSCSPISGHRSVSWYQQTPGQGLQFLFEYFSETQRNKGNFPGRFSGRQFSNSRSEMNVSTLELGDSALYLCASQGEGETQYFGPGTRLLVL.

This chain connects TRBV7-8 to TRBJ2-7; 13 nucleotides agree with TRBD2. The CDR3 sequence is 16 residues long. Trimming at V came to 2 bases and at J to 3 bases, leaving 4 bases not matched to a gene. CDR1 SGHVS and CDR2 FQNEAQ come from the germline V gene. CDR3 bases: TGTGCCAGCAGCTTACGGACTAGCGGGAGATACTACGAGCAGTACTTC. As protein: CASSLRTSGRYYEQYF.

There are a few counts of this clone. This chain connects TRBV29-1 to TRBJ1-3; 8 bases are shared with TRBD1. After removal of 4 bases from V and 0 bases from J, the junction contained 5 bases not matched to a gene. Germline CDR1 reads SQVTM; CDR2 reads ANQGSEA. The CDR3 totals 15 residues. The CDR3 nucleotides read TGCAGCGTTGCCGGGACAGGCGGCTCTGGAAACACCATATATTTT. It yields the protein CSVAGTGGSGNTIYF.

The chain has TRBV2 and TRBJ2-7; D may be TRBD1 (5 bases). CDR1 is SNHLY and CDR2 is FYNNEI in the germline V gene. This CDR3 has 11 amino acids. V was pared by 3 bases and J by 6 bases, with 6 bases between. For the CDR3, the DNA is TGTGCCAGCAGTGATACAGGCGAGCAGTACTTC. It encodes CASSDTGEQYF. Full variable domain (remainder filled in from reference TRBV2 and TRBJ2-7): EPEVTQTPSHQVTQMGQEVILRCVPISNHLYFYWYRQILGQKVEFLVSFYNNEISEKSEIFDDQFSVERPDGSNFTLKIRSTKLEDSAMYFCASSDTGEQYFGPGTRLTVT.